This TCR beta chain was captured in a study of shared clonotypes between healthy human individuals. In the study overall: Every donor yielded three CD4 naive, three CD4 memory, two CD8 naive and one CD8 memory plate. General study results and limits: Unshared clonotypes carried lower generation probabilities than those common to all four donors. Researchers found naive subsets generally carried larger estimated richness than memory subsets.

Source study methods: Filtering differed for immunoSEQ, which gave only junction sequences without quality scores. TCRdb's copy holds only in-frame clones and misses some; the assay was immunoSEQ multiplex PCR. The DNA gave D and trimming, while V, J and clone size come from that table. This sample yields some 2,500,000 clones, of which 80% to 95% are seen a single time; approximately 0.36% belongs to the top ten. A remark on this clone: Its antigen is unknown.

CDR1 and CDR2 from the germline V gene are MNHNS and SASEGT. The CDR3 spans 14 residues. Trimming cost V 6 bases and J 1 base, with 10 bases left between them. The chain carries TRBV6-1 and TRBJ1-5; D remains unclear. Sequencing was performed on naive CD4+ T cells from PBMCs. Subset indicated: CD45RA+ positively selected. The clonotype originates from a man in his late teens or twenties in good health. Some clones in this sample may be carry-over from other donors' samples. The CDR3 loop is CASSTERSNQPQHF. CDR3 DNA sequence: TGTGCCAGCAGCACTGAGAGGAGCAATCAGCCCCAGCATTTT.